This T cell receptor beta chain emerged from a study of TIL therapy for anti-PD-1-resistant metastatic lung cancer. Study-wide context: Patients then received nivolumab; progressors got lymphodepletion, TIL and IL-2. Study-wide findings and caveats: Infused TIL clonotypes partially replaced the baseline blood repertoire, then decayed over months.

Specified time point: pre-treatment sample, taken before nivolumab and TIL therapy. Enrollment ran from 2017 to early 2020. This clone has just a few counts. Its antigen is undetermined. Sequencing used immunoSEQ v3. Libraries were prepared by immunoSEQ multiplex PCR; TCRdb keeps only in-frame clonotypes and omits some of them. This sample has tens of thousands of clones, with around 79% found just once. This CDR3 region has 15 residues. Germline CDR1 reads MNHEY; CDR2 reads SMNVEV (reference sequence). Trimming took off 2 bases at V and 3 bases at J, with 13 bases between the two ends. The rearrangement uses TRBV27 and TRBJ2-5, with a possible D match to TRBD1 (7 bases). This specimen was blood, taken at baseline. The TCR originated in a person aged 25 to 80 with non-small cell lung cancer. The CDR3 region is CASSLGGGAKETQYF. The CDR3 DNA sequence: TGTGCCAGCAGTTTAGGAGGGGGCGCCAAAGAGACCCAGTACTTC.